The TCR beta chain described here comes from a study of OX40 agonist ivuxolimab in advanced cancers. Study-wide results and limits: Some of the nonresponding patients also showed low levels of normalized T-cell clonal expansion.

About this clone: The antigen remains unidentified.

TCRdb keeps only in-frame clones here, not all; method: immunoSEQ multiplex PCR. The data show some 31,000 clones, 65% to 80% seen once. Patients who had autoimmune disease history or got systemic immunosuppression were left out. There are 15 residues in the CDR3. Deletions cut 5 bases from V and 1 base from J, with 13 bases between. The germline gives CDR1 KGHSH, CDR2 LQKENI. V usage is TRBV18 and J usage is TRBJ2-3; possible D gene TRBD2, 6 bases. This receptor was obtained from an adult with an advanced solid tumor such as melanoma, head and neck, liver or kidney cancer. The specimen was CD4+ or CD8+ T cells sorted from blood, collected in a trial of the OX40 agonist ivuxolimab. The CDR3 here is CASSAGPDGTDTQYF. The CDR3 region has the DNA TGTGCCAGCTCAGCGGGACCGGACGGCACAGATACGCAGTATTTT.